This T cell receptor (beta chain) was sequenced for a study of persistence of HIV-infected CD4 T cells. Study context: Suppressive ART had lasted a median of roughly eight years.

This CDR3 region has 18 residues. CDR1 is SGHRS, CDR2 YFSETQ, per germline. With 0 bases clipped from V and 7 bases from J, the junction kept 7 bases outside the gene matches. Points from the study as a whole: The rare CMV-responding cells with HIV-1 proviruses were not separately TCR-sequenced.

The sample holds one count of this clone. Its antigen remains unknown. Sequencing used immunoSEQ version 4 in survey mode. The assay was immunoSEQ multiplex PCR, and TCRdb's table has in-frame clones only and misses some. In the table there are 25,000 to 30,000 clones, roughly 78% of which are singletons. Cells were stimulated with CMV-infected fibroblast lysates at roughly 10 ug/mL. Sorted nonresponding memory CD4+ T cells were CD40L-negative, CD69-negative, CD45RO-high. The chain couples TRBV5-1 to TRBJ2-1; 16 nucleotides align to TRBD2. Sequencing used CD4+ T cells sorted from PBMCs after approximately 19-hour stimulation, obtained from a patient who received antiretroviral therapy. The sequence came from an adult woman with HIV who was CMV-seropositive. This CDR3 is CASSLVGLAGGPWNEQFF. CDR3 nucleotide sequence: TGCGCCAGCAGCTTGGTGGGACTAGCGGGGGGGCCTTGGAATGAGCAGTTCTTC.